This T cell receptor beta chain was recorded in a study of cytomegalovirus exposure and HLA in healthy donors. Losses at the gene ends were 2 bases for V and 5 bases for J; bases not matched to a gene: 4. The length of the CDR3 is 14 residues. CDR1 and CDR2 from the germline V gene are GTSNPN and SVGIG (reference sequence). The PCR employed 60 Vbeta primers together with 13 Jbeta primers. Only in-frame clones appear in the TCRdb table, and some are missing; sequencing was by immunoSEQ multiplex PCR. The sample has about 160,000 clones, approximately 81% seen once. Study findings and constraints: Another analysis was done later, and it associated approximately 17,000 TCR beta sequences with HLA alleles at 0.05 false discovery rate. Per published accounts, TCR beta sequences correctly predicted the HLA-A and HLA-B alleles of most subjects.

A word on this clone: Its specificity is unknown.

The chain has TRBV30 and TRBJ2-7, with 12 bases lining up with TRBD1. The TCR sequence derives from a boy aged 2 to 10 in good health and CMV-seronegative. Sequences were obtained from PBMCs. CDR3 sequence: CAWSWGQGANEQYF. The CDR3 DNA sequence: TGTGCCTGGAGTTGGGGACAGGGGGCAAACGAGCAGTACTTC.